The 5 T cell receptor beta chains listed next were all sequenced from one sample in a study of molecular identifiers for immune sequencing clone quantification. TCRdb independently ran MiXCR on the PCR reads; one entry per CDR3 protein. Of about 510,000 distinct CDR3 sequences listed, less than 30% are singletons. The specimen sequenced was naive CD8+ T cells from blood, with Jurkat cell RNA spiked in. Subset noted: FACS-sorted CD8+CD4-CCR7+CD45RA+ naive T cells. These receptors all come from a human donor in good health. Some libraries in this study had Jurkat cell RNA spiked in.

This clonotype was observed many times. The chain employs TRBV2 and TRBJ2-5; 10 positions match TRBD1. The CDR3 extends over 15 amino acids. CDR1 and CDR2 from the germline V gene are SNHLY and FYNNEI. J lost 5 bases, V lost 3 bases, and 6 bases had no gene match. CDR3 sequence reads: CASSDWDRGLETQYF. As DNA, the CDR3 is TGTGCCAGCAGTGACTGGGACAGGGGTCTCGAGACCCAGTACTTC.

This clonotype has just one count. The junction departs from the called germline gene at one end, perhaps through a read error. This CDR3 reads CVSSQDTRQGAGEQYF. CDR3 bases: TGCGTCAGCAGCCAAGATACGCGACAGGGGGCGGGAGAGCAGTACTTC. This chain uses TRBV4-3 with TRBJ2-7, with 10 nucleotides matching TRBD1. Germline V gives CDR1 LGHNA, CDR2 YSLEER. This CDR3 spans 16 amino acids.

This clonotype was picked up a small number of times. The chain carries TRBV7-6 and TRBJ2-3; the match to TRBD1 covers 9 bases. With 5 bases clipped from V and 3 bases from J, the junction kept 12 bases outside the gene matches. Germline CDR1 and CDR2: SGHVS and FNYEAQ. The CDR3 sequence is 17 residues long. The CDR3: CASSQESGTGLTDTQYF. The DNA of the CDR3 is TGTGCCAGCAGCCAAGAGTCCGGGACAGGGCTTACAGATACGCAGTATTTT.

Comment on this clonotype: This may come from a read error, since a much larger clone is one base off. V gene TRBV29-1 combines with J gene TRBJ2-7, with a possible D match to TRBD2 (7 bases). CDR3 length: 13 amino acids. Germline values: CDR1 SQVTM, CDR2 ANQGSEA. V shed 7 bases and J shed 1 base, with 14 bases lying between them. CDR3 sequence (DNA): TGCAGCGCCTGGGGGGGCCAGTCCTACGAGCAGTACTTC. Its protein product is CSAWGGQSYEQYF.

This clonotype has a handful of counts. The CDR3 loop is CASSLEASNEQFF. DNA for the CDR3: TGTGCCAGCAGCTTAGAGGCTAGCAATGAGCAGTTCTTC. This chain links TRBV11-2 with TRBJ2-1; no clear D gene. In germline, CDR1 is SGHAT, CDR2 FQNNGV. V was cut by 0 bases and J by 6 bases, with 6 bases left in between. This CDR3 spans 13 amino acids.